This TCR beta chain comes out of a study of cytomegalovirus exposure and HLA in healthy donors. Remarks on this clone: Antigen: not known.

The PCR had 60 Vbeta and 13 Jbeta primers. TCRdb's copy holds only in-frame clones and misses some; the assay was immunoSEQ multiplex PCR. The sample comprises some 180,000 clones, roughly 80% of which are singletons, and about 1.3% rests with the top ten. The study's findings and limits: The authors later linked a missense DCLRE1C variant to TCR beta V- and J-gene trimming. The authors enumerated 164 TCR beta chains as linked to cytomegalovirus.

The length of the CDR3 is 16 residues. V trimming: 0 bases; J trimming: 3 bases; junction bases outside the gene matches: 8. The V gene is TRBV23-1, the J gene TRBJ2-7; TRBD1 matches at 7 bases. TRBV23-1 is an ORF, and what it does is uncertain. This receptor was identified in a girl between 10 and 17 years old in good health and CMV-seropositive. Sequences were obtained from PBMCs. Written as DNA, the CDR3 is TGCGCCAGCAGTCAATCCCGAGACAGGGCCTACTACGAGCAGTACTTC. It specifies CASSQSRDRAYYEQYF.